The next 27 T cell receptor beta chains were all read from a single sample in a study of cytomegalovirus exposure and HLA in healthy donors. The PCR was carried out with 60 Vbeta primers and 13 Jbeta primers. Measured with immunoSEQ multiplex PCR; TCRdb has only the in-frame clones, and not every one. The data contain under 150,000 clones, over 75% of them seen just once; the ten biggest clones take up more than 2.5%. The source material was PBMCs. The receptors come from a male donor in good health and CMV-seronegative.

The genes are TRBV6-5 and TRBJ2-1; 10 nucleotides match TRBD2. The CDR3 is 13 amino acids. J was trimmed by 7 bases and V by 6 bases; bases with no gene match: 3. The germline CDR1 and CDR2 sequences are MNHEY and SVGAGI. CDR3 nucleotide sequence: TGTGCCAGCAGGGGGACTAGCGCGAATGAGCAGTTCTTC. Its translation is CASRGTSANEQFF.

The sample holds a few counts of this clone. V gene TRBV4-3 combines with J gene TRBJ2-2; 7 bases match TRBD2. The CDR3 runs to 17 residues. Germline values: CDR1 LGHNA, CDR2 YSLEER. J gave up 7 bases and V 1 base, and 12 bases lay outside the gene matches. The CDR3 nucleotides are TGCGCCAGCAGCCAAGCGGGTGGCGGGAGATCTATCGGGGAGCTGTTTTTT. Protein: CASSQAGGGRSIGELFF.

This chain uses TRBV10-2 with TRBJ2-3, with 13 bases that match TRBD2. The CDR3 loop spans 16 amino acids. From germline, CDR1 is WSHSY and CDR2 SAAADI. V dropped 2 bases and J dropped 5; count of bases not matched to a gene: 4. This CDR3 reads CASSETSGRDGDTQYF. The CDR3 DNA follows: TGCGCCAGCAGTGAGACTAGCGGGAGGGACGGAGATACGCAGTATTTT.

The V gene is TRBV7-9, the J gene TRBJ2-7; 12 nucleotides align to TRBD2. Trimming removed 5 bases from V and 4 bases from J; junction bases left unmatched: 6. Looked up from germline, CDR1 is SEHNR and CDR2 is FQNEAQ (reference sequence). This CDR3 has 15 residues. The CDR3 region has the DNA TGTGCCAGCAGCGCGGATGGACTAGCGGGGTACGAGCAGTACTTC. This gives the protein CASSADGLAGYEQYF. The complete variable domain, with remaining parts taken from reference TRBV7-9 and TRBJ2-7, reads DTGVSQNPRHKITKRGQNVTFRCDPISEHNRLYWYRQTLGQGPEFLTYFQNEAQLEKSRLLSDRFSAERPKGSFSTLEIQRTEQGDSAMYLCASSADGLAGYEQYFGPGTRLTVT.

The rearrangement joins TRBV11-2 to TRBJ2-3; no clear D gene. The CDR3 spans 15 residues. The ends were cut back, 4 bases at V and 3 bases at J, with 14 bases in the middle. In germline, CDR1 is SGHAT, CDR2 FQNNGV. CDR3 amino acids: CASSSPATATDTQYF. The DNA for the CDR3 is TGTGCCAGCAGCTCACCAGCGACTGCAACAGATACGCAGTATTTT.

This clone was recorded once. The chain is built from TRBV5-8 and TRBJ2-1, with 7 bases aligning to TRBD1. J gave up 10 bases and V 3 bases, and 7 bases lay outside the gene matches. Germline V gene data show CDR1 as SGHTS and CDR2 as YDEGEE. The CDR3 extends over 13 amino acids. CDR3 residues: CASSSHRGTEQFF. The CDR3 nucleotides read TGTGCCAGCAGCTCCCACAGGGGAACGGAGCAGTTCTTC.

This sequence joins TRBV5-4 and TRBJ2-5; 7 nucleotides align to TRBD1. V dropped 4 bases and J dropped 1; count of bases not matched to a gene: 13. The germline V gene encodes CDR1 SGHNT and CDR2 YYREEE (reference sequence). The CDR3 runs 17 residues. In DNA form, the CDR3 reads TGTGCCAGCAGCCAACCCCCGACAGGGCACGTCCAAGAGACCCAGTACTTC. Its protein product is CASSQPPTGHVQETQYF. The variable domain in full, completed from reference TRBV5-4 and TRBJ2-5, reads ETGVTQSPTHLIKTRGQQVTLRCSSQSGHNTVSWYQQALGQGPQFIFQYYREEENGRGNFPPRFSGLQFPNYSSELNVNALELDDSALYLCASSQPPTGHVQETQYFGPGTRLLVL.

V gene TRBV27 combines with J gene TRBJ1-2; TRBD1 agrees at 12 bases. The trim removed 4 bases at V and 4 bases at J, leaving 7 bases unmatched. From germline, CDR1 is MNHEY and CDR2 SMNVEV (reference sequence). This CDR3 contains 16 residues. CDR3: CASSSNGDRGLYGYTF. The CDR3 nucleotides are TGTGCCAGCAGTTCCAACGGGGACAGGGGGCTCTATGGCTACACCTTC.

The V and J genes are TRBV19 and TRBJ1-4; D remains unclear. The CDR3 contains 16 residues. The V gene lost 9 bases and the J gene lost 0 bases, with 17 bases spanning the gap. CDR1 and CDR2 from the germline V gene are LNHDA and SQIVND (reference sequence). The chain's CDR3 is CARPCLPRATNEKLFF. The CDR3 bases are TGTGCCAGGCCCTGTCTCCCGAGAGCAACTAATGAAAAACTGTTTTTT.

The gene calls are TRBV6-4 and TRBJ2-5, with 10 bases aligning to TRBD2. Germline V gene data show CDR1 as MRHNA and CDR2 as SNTAGT. Trimming at V came to 10 bases and at J to 4 bases, leaving 9 bases not matched to a gene. The CDR3 is 14 residues long. The CDR3 here is CATPGVAGGETQYF. CDR3 DNA sequence: TGTGCCACCCCCGGGGTAGCGGGGGGAGAGACCCAGTACTTC.

V is TRBV19 and J is TRBJ1-1, with a possible D match to TRBD1 (5 bases). Deletions cut 6 bases from V and 1 base from J, with 9 bases between. The V gene's germline CDR1 is LNHDA and CDR2 SQIVND (reference sequence). This CDR3 contains 13 residues. CDR3 nucleotides: TGTGCCAGTAGCCTGACAGCGAACACTGAAGCTTTCTTT. Translating it yields CASSLTANTEAFF.

The chain links TRBV5-1 to TRBJ2-5; 7 bases agree with TRBD2. The CDR3 has 15 residues. Germline V gives CDR1 SGHRS, CDR2 YFSETQ. After removal of 4 bases from V and 1 base from J, the junction contained 7 bases not matched to a gene. This chain's CDR3 is CASSPGGSGQETQYF. The CDR3, as DNA: TGCGCCAGCAGCCCGGGGGGAAGCGGCCAAGAGACCCAGTACTTC. Supplemented by reference TRBV5-1 and TRBJ2-5, the full variable domain reads KAGVTQTPRYLIKTRGQQVTLSCSPISGHRSVSWYQQTPGQGLQFLFEYFSETQRNKGNFPGRFSGRQFSNSRSEMNVSTLELGDSALYLCASSPGGSGQETQYFGPGTRLLVL.

The CDR3, as DNA: TGTGCCAGCAGCCCGTGGACTAGCGGCACAGATACGCAGTATTTT. Translation gives CASSPWTSGTDTQYF. The gene calls are TRBV5-5 and TRBJ2-3, with TRBD2 identical over 9 bases. This CDR3 is 15 amino acids long. After removal of 4 bases from V and 1 base from J, the junction contained 4 bases not matched to a gene. The V gene's germline CDR1 is SGHKS and CDR2 YYEKEE (reference sequence).

The chain joins TRBV7-8 to TRBJ1-5; possibly TRBD1 for D (5 bases). CDR3 length: 16 residues. CDR1 and CDR2 from the germline V gene are SGHVS and FQNEAQ. Deletions cut 4 bases from V and 4 bases from J, with 17 bases between. The CDR3 here is CASSSGRGLGNQPQHF. In DNA, the CDR3 is TGTGCCAGCAGCTCAGGGCGCGGTCTAGGAAATCAGCCCCAGCATTTT.

The chain has TRBV12-5 and TRBJ1-3; D gene unclear. Germline V gene sequence: CDR1 LGHNT, CDR2 FRNRAP. This CDR3 comprises 15 residues. V dropped 6 bases and J dropped 0 bases, with 12 bases sitting between them. The chain's CDR3 is CASGPGSFSGNTIYF. CDR3 DNA sequence: TGTGCTAGTGGCCCCGGGAGCTTCTCTGGAAACACCATATATTTT.

The chain uses TRBV7-2 and TRBJ2-1; 8 positions match TRBD2. Trimming at V came to 5 bases and at J to 4 bases, leaving 10 bases not matched to a gene. The germline V gene encodes CDR1 SGHTA and CDR2 FQGNSA. The CDR3 is made up of 16 amino acids. The CDR3 DNA sequence: TGTGCCAGCAGCCTATCGGAGACTAGCGCGTACAATGAGCAGTTCTTC. This gives the protein CASSLSETSAYNEQFF. The full variable domain, rest sourced from reference TRBV7-2 and TRBJ2-1, is GAGVSQSPSNKVTEKGKDVELRCDPISGHTALYWYRQSLGQGLEFLIYFQGNSAPDKSGLPSDRFSAERTGGSVSTLTIQRTQQEDSAVYLCASSLSETSAYNEQFFGPGTRLTVL.

This clone has just one count. This rearrangement joins TRBV28 to TRBJ2-7, with D uncertain. From germline, CDR1 is MDHEN and CDR2 SYDVKM. This CDR3 spans 12 amino acids. V was cut by 3 bases and J by 5 bases, with 8 bases left in between. The CDR3 DNA is TGTGCCAGCAGTTTCGGCGGTGACGAGCAGTACTTC. This translates into CASSFGGDEQYF.

The chain has TRBV27 and TRBJ1-2, with D perhaps matching TRBD1 (6 bases). CDR1 is MNHEY and CDR2 is SMNVEV in the germline V gene (reference sequence). Trimming shortened V by 5 bases and J by 4 bases, and 17 bases separated the two germline ends. CDR3 size: 15 residues. CDR3: CASSPFRDTTYGYTF. The CDR3 DNA reads TGTGCCAGCAGTCCCTTCCGGGACACTACCTATGGCTACACCTTC.

The gene calls are TRBV11-3 and TRBJ2-3; 7 nucleotides align to TRBD1. V was clipped by 4 bases and J by 8 bases; unmatched bases: 9. Germline V gene lookup returns CDR1 SGHNT and CDR2 YENEEA. CDR3 length equals 14 residues. CDR3 amino acids: CASSSDRDNGTQYF. The DNA for the CDR3 is TGTGCCAGCAGCTCCGACAGGGACAACGGTACGCAGTATTTT.

To note about this clone: Germline and junction disagree at one end, which may indicate a read error. The chain recombines TRBV5-4 with TRBJ2-3; 8 positions agree with TRBD2. Germline CDR1 reads SGHNT; CDR2 reads YYREEE (reference sequence). The length of the CDR3 is 15 residues. The CDR3 spells CASSLGAGGTDTQYF. The CDR3 DNA follows: TGTGCCAGCAGTTTGGGGGCGGGAGGAACAGATACGCAGTATTTT.

This chain uses TRBV25-1 with TRBJ2-7, with TRBD2 as a possible D gene (6 bases). The germline CDR1 and CDR2 sequences are MGHDK and SYGVNS. There are 14 residues in the CDR3. With 1 base removed from V and 5 bases from J, the gap between germline ends came to 12 bases. As DNA, the CDR3 is TGTGCCAGCAGTGAATCCGGGAGCCCCCACGAGCAGTACTTC. Its protein is CASSESGSPHEQYF.

CDR3 in amino acids: CASSQRGIAPHTDTQYF. CDR3 nucleotides: TGTGCCAGCAGCCAAAGGGGAATAGCCCCCCACACAGATACGCAGTATTTT. The rearrangement joins TRBV4-2 to TRBJ2-3; TRBD1 is a possible D gene (5 bases). Germline CDR1 reads LGHNA; CDR2 reads YNFKEQ. Trimming shortened V by 2 bases and J by 2 bases, and 17 bases separated the two germline ends. The CDR3 contains 17 residues.

The genes are TRBV29-1 and TRBJ2-5, with TRBD1 matching 10 bases. The CDR3 is 14 residues long. Per germline, CDR1 SQVTM and CDR2 ANQGSEA. The J segment lost 3 bases and the V segment lost 7 bases, leaving 8 bases of the junction unmatched. CDR3: CSAVPDRGKETQYF. In nucleotides, the CDR3 is TGCAGCGCGGTCCCGGACAGGGGGAAAGAGACCCAGTACTTC.

As for this clone: In the same sample, other DNA sequences code for this CDR3. The chain has TRBV2 and TRBJ2-5, with D perhaps matching TRBD2 (6 bases). Germline V lookup: CDR1 SNHLY, CDR2 FYNNEI. This CDR3 comprises 15 residues. V was pared by 7 bases and J by 5 bases, with 20 bases between. In nucleotides, the CDR3 is TGTGCCAGCACCCCCGACGGGGGTAAAGGCGAGACCCAGTACTTC. Translating it yields CASTPDGGKGETQYF.

This chain joins TRBV29-1 and TRBJ2-3, with D possibly matching TRBD1 (5 bases). Germline V CDR1 and CDR2: SQVTM, ANQGSEA. There are 11 residues in the CDR3. Trimming pared 7 bases from V and 4 bases from J, leaving 9 bases between. CDR3 DNA: TGCAGCGCTCAAGGGGCAGATACGCAGTATTTT. Translation gives CSAQGADTQYF.

The J gene is TRBJ2-3, the V gene TRBV6-5; tentative D call: TRBD2 (6 bases). Trimming shortened V by 0 bases and J by 3 bases, and 13 bases separated the two germline ends. Germline assignment: CDR1 MNHEY and CDR2 SVGAGI. There are 16 residues in the CDR3. The CDR3 nucleotides are TGTGCCAGCAGTTACTCTAGGAGGGAGTGGACAGATACGCAGTATTTT. Protein product: CASSYSRREWTDTQYF.

This clone appeared a few times. Distinct nucleotide sequences in the sample also encode this CDR3. The chain is built from TRBV4-1 and TRBJ2-5, with a weak D call TRBD1 (6 bases). The V gene lost 0 bases and the J gene lost 4 bases, with 9 bases spanning the gap. The CDR3 sequence is 14 residues long. Germline CDR1 reads MGHRA; CDR2 reads YSYEKL. The CDR3 here is CASSQDPRGETQYF. The CDR3 nucleotides are TGCGCCAGCAGCCAAGATCCCAGGGGAGAGACCCAGTACTTC.